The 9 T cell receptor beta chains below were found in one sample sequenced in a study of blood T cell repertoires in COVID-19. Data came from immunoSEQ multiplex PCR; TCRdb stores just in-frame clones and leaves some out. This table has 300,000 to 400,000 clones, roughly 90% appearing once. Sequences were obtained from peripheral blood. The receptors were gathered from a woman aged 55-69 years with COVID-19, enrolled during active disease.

The CDR3 here is CASSWTLSSTDTQYF. Here the CDR3 DNA reads TGTGCCAGCAGCTGGACACTGTCTAGCACAGATACGCAGTATTTT. The V gene is TRBV5-6, the J gene TRBJ2-3; D is perhaps TRBD1 (5 bases). The CDR3 runs 15 residues. V lost 3 bases, J lost 0 bases, and 11 bases lay in between. Per germline, CDR1 SGHDT and CDR2 YYEEEE.

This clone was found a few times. In DNA form, the CDR3 reads TGTGCCAGCAGCTGGACAGGTGGTTATAATTCACCCCTCCACTTT. This translates into CASSWTGGYNSPLHF. The chain recombines TRBV5-5 with TRBJ1-6; 7 bases align to TRBD1. The V segment lost 3 bases and the J segment 4 bases; nucleotides outside the gene matches: 4. This CDR3 contains 15 residues. CDR1 and CDR2 from the germline V gene are SGHKS and YYEKEE (reference sequence).

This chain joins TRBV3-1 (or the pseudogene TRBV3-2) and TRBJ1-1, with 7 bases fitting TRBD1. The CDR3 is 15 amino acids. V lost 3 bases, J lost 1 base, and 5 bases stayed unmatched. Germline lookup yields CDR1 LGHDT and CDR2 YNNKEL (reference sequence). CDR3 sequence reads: CASSHFRGRNTEAFF. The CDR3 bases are TGTGCCAGCAGCCACTTCAGGGGGAGGAACACTGAAGCTTTCTTT.

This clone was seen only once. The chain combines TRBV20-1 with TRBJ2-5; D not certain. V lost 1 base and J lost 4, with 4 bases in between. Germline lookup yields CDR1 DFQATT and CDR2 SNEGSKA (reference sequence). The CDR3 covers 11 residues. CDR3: CSARAGETQYF. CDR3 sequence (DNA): TGCAGTGCTAGAGCCGGAGAGACCCAGTACTTC.

The CDR3 region has the DNA TGTGCCAGCAGTTACTTCGGGCAGGGGAATCAGCCCCAGCATTTT. It is translated as CASSYFGQGNQPQHF. This chain connects TRBV6-2 or TRBV6-3 to TRBJ1-5; D is perhaps TRBD1 (6 bases). The CDR3 extends over 15 amino acids. CDR1 is MNHEY and CDR2 is SVGEGT in the germline V gene. Trimming cost V 1 base and J 4 bases, with 11 bases left between them.

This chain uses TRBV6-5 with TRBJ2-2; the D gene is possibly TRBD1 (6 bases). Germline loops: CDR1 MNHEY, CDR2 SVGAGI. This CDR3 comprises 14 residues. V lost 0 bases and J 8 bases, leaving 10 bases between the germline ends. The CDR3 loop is CASSYSPQGGELFF. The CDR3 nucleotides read TGTGCCAGCAGTTACTCTCCCCAGGGGGGGGAGCTGTTTTTT.

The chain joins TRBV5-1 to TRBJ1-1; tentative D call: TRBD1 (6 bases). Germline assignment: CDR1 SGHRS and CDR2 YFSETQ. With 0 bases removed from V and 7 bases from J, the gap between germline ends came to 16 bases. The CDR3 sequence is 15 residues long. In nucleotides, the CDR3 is TGCGCCAGCAGCTTGGGCGGGGGGCCCTTCATTGAAGCTTTCTTT. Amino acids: CASSLGGGPFIEAFF.

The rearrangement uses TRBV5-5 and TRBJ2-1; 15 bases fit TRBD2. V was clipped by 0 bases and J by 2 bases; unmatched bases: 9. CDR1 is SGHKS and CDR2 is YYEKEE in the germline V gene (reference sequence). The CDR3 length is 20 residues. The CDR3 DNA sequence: TGTGCCAGCAGCTTGGTGGGGACTAGCGGGGGGCTCAGGGCCTACAATGAGCAGTTCTTC. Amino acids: CASSLVGTSGGLRAYNEQFF.

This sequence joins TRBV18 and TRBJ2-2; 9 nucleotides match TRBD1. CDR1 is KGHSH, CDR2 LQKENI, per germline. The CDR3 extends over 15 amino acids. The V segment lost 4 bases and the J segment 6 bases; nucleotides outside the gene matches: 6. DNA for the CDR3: TGTGCCAGCTCACTCCGGACAGGGGCCCCCGGGGAGCTGTTTTTT. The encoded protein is CASSLRTGAPGELFF. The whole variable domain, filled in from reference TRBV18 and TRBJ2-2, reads NAGVMQNPRHLVRRRGQEARLRCSPMKGHSHVYWYRQLPEEGLKFMVYLQKENIIDESGMPKERFSAEFPKEGPSILRIQQVVRGDSAAYFCASSLRTGAPGELFFGEGSRLTVL.